One sample yielded the 28 T cell receptor beta chains listed below, sequenced in a study of blood T cell repertoires in COVID-19. Repertoires were generated with immunoSEQ multiplex PCR, while TCRdb's copy carries only in-frame clones and drops some. The sample lists over 90,000 clones; over 75% were seen once. The sample was peripheral blood. Receptors were obtained from a human donor in a cohort sampled during active or convalescent COVID-19.

The chain employs TRBV5-1 and TRBJ1-1; D call uncertain. From germline, CDR1 is SGHRS and CDR2 YFSETQ. Trimming removed 0 bases at V and 8 bases at J, with 11 bases between. This CDR3 has 13 residues. In DNA form, the CDR3 reads TGCGCCAGCAGCTTGGGGCGGTCCAAGGAAGCTTTCTTT. Protein sequence: CASSLGRSKEAFF.

The rearrangement joins TRBV6-6 to TRBJ1-5; 9 bases agree with TRBD1. J lost 6 bases, V lost 6 bases, and 6 bases had no gene match. The CDR3 has 14 residues. Germline-derived CDR1 and CDR2 are MNHNY and SVGAGI (reference sequence). CDR3 DNA: TGTGCCAGCAGAACAACAGGGGGCCGTCAGCCCCAGCATTTT. This gives the protein CASRTTGGRQPQHF.

This clone was seen only once. The V and J genes are TRBV18 and TRBJ1-2; D is possibly TRBD1 (5 bases). CDR1 and CDR2 (germline): KGHSH, LQKENI. This CDR3 is 17 amino acids long. V lost 6 bases to trimming and J lost 4 bases, with 24 bases between them. The CDR3 sequence is CASSPPGTGRLGYGYTF. The CDR3 DNA follows: TGTGCCAGCTCTCCCCCCGGGACGGGCCGACTAGGCTATGGCTACACCTTC.

A word on this clone: The same CDR3 arises from other DNA sequences in this sample as well. This chain connects TRBV7-9 to TRBJ1-6, with D hard to call. The CDR3 runs 13 residues. Germline assignment: CDR1 SEHNR and CDR2 FQNEAQ (reference sequence). CDR3 residues: CAGVRSPGVDFHF. The CDR3 DNA sequence: TGTGCTGGCGTTAGATCCCCCGGGGTCGACTTTCACTTT.

V gene TRBV9 combines with J gene TRBJ1-5; no clear D gene. The CDR3 is 14 residues long. Trimming shortened V by 3 bases and J by 6 bases, and 13 bases separated the two germline ends. The germline CDR1 and CDR2 sequences are SGDLS and YYNGEE. CDR3 coding DNA: TGTGCCAGCAGCGCAGAGGGAGGGTTTCAGCCCCAGCATTTT. This codes for CASSAEGGFQPQHF.

In its sample, this clone was seen a few times. A read error may account for a junction end that differs from germline. The chain links TRBV29-1 to TRBJ1-2; 7 positions match TRBD1. The CDR3 has 10 amino acids. Germline loops: CDR1 SQVTM, CDR2 ANQGSEA. CDR3 bases: TGCAGCGTTGACACGGACAGGCCCCTTTTC. Translation gives CSVDTDRPLF. The full variable domain, rest sourced from reference TRBV29-1 and TRBJ1-2, is SAVISQKPSRDICQRGTSLTIQCQVDSQVTMMFWYRQQPGQSLTLIATANQGSEATYESGFVIDKFPISRPNLTFSTLTVSNMSPEDSSIYLCSVDTDRPLFGSGTRLTVV.

The chain has TRBV10-1 and TRBJ1-4; D is undetermined. This CDR3 comprises 12 residues. Germline lookup yields CDR1 WNHNN and CDR2 SYGVQD (reference sequence). V lost 5 bases, J lost 7 bases, and 8 bases lay in between. The chain's CDR3 is CASSSRLEKLFF. As DNA, the CDR3 is TGCGCCAGCAGTTCACGACTTGAAAAACTGTTTTTT.

The chain uses TRBV10-3 and TRBJ2-1; 10 nucleotides line up with TRBD1. CDR3 length equals 15 residues. The V and J ends lost 3 bases and 8 bases, in that order; junction bases with no gene match: 7. Germline V gives CDR1 ENHRY, CDR2 SYGVKD. As DNA, the CDR3 is TGTGCCATCAGTGATCTGGGACAGGGGTTTGATGAGCAGTTCTTC. Translated: CAISDLGQGFDEQFF.

V and J are TRBV7-3 and TRBJ2-3; TRBD1 aligns across 7 bases. CDR3 length: 14 amino acids. CDR1 is SGHTA, CDR2 FQGTGA, per germline. After removal of 3 bases from V and 6 bases from J, the junction contained 6 bases not matched to a gene. The DNA for the CDR3 is TGTGCCAGCAGCTTGGGGACAGAGAAGGATACGCAGTATTTT. This translates into CASSLGTEKDTQYF.

The chain uses TRBV5-6 and TRBJ1-2; 7 nucleotides agree with TRBD1. The ends lost 4 bases at V and 7 bases at J; junction bases unmatched: 7. The germline V gene has CDR1 SGHDT and CDR2 YYEEEE. There are 13 residues in the CDR3. For the CDR3, the DNA is TGTGCCAGCAGCCATTGGACAGGTTCTGGCTACACCTTC. This encodes CASSHWTGSGYTF.

The rearrangement joins TRBV15 to TRBJ1-4; no definite D call. Germline values: CDR1 LNHNV, CDR2 YYDKDF (reference sequence). The V end was cut by 3 bases, the J end by 0 bases, with 11 bases between. This CDR3 is 16 amino acids long. The CDR3 DNA reads as TGTGCCACCAGCAGGTTCACTGGTGCAACTAATGAAAAACTGTTTTTT. Its translation: CATSRFTGATNEKLFF.

The rearrangement links TRBV27 to TRBJ1-2; 7 bases are a match to TRBD1. CDR3 length: 17 amino acids. The V gene end was trimmed by 4 bases and the J gene end by 0 bases; junction bases not matched to a gene: 11. In germline, CDR1 is MNHEY, CDR2 SMNVEV (reference sequence). CDR3 amino acids: CASSYRGLVGTNYGYTF. Written as DNA, the CDR3 is TGTGCCAGCAGTTACAGGGGTTTGGTAGGAACTAACTATGGCTACACCTTC.

The chain joins TRBV7-2 to TRBJ2-3; 12 bases map to TRBD2. Germline values: CDR1 SGHTA, CDR2 FQGNSA. The CDR3 has 15 amino acids. Trimming at V came to 4 bases and at J to 4 bases, leaving 3 bases not matched to a gene. CDR3 sequence reads: CASSSLAGGPDTQYF. CDR3 nucleotides: TGTGCCAGCAGCTCCCTAGCGGGGGGGCCAGATACGCAGTATTTT.

The V gene is TRBV4-1, the J gene TRBJ2-6; 7 bases agree with TRBD2. The trim removed 0 bases at V and 0 bases at J, leaving 5 bases unmatched. The germline gives CDR1 MGHRA, CDR2 YSYEKL. This CDR3 is 18 amino acids long. CDR3 loop: CASSQEGGGISGANVLTF. The CDR3 bases are TGCGCCAGCAGCCAAGAGGGGGGAGGGATCTCTGGGGCCAACGTCCTGACTTTC.

This clone appeared a single time. The CDR3: CASSENSNNYGYTF. CDR3 sequence (DNA): TGTGCCAGCAGTGAAAACAGCAATAACTATGGCTACACCTTC. The V gene is TRBV6-1, the J gene TRBJ1-2; D remains unclear. Trimming removed 2 bases at V and 1 base at J, with 8 bases between. The CDR3 contains 14 residues. The germline V gene has CDR1 MNHNS and CDR2 SASEGT.

The V and J genes are TRBV19 and TRBJ2-7; 9 bases are a match to TRBD1. CDR3 length: 13 amino acids. Germline V CDR1 and CDR2: LNHDA, SQIVND (reference sequence). The trim removed 6 bases at V and 1 base at J, leaving 1 base unmatched. CDR3: CASRDRGSYEQYF. The CDR3 nucleotides are TGTGCCAGTAGGGACAGGGGTTCCTACGAGCAGTACTTC.

This sequence joins TRBV15 and TRBJ2-3, with 9 bases that match TRBD1. The CDR3 has 16 amino acids. V trimming: 3 bases; J trimming: 3 bases; junction bases outside the gene matches: 7. Looked up from germline, CDR1 is LNHNV and CDR2 is YYDKDF (reference sequence). The CDR3 here is CATSSDPGQGTDTQYF. The DNA for the CDR3 is TGTGCCACCAGCAGTGATCCGGGACAGGGTACAGATACGCAGTATTTT.

J is TRBJ2-7 and V is TRBV21-1; the table's D call TRBD1 went unverified against the DNA. TRBV21-1 is a pseudogene segment. This CDR3 comprises 17 residues. CDR3 bases: TGTGCCAGCAGCAAAGCGCTTTGGGGGACAGTACCCCACGAGCAGTACTTC. Its translation: CASSKALWGTVPHEQYF.

CDR3 nucleotides: TGTGCCAGCAGCTTTACCTACGAGCAGTACTTC. Protein: CASSFTYEQYF. The chain recombines TRBV5-8 with TRBJ2-7; D remains ambiguous. In germline, CDR1 is SGHTS, CDR2 YDEGEE. This CDR3 comprises 11 residues. Trimming took off 2 bases at V and 2 bases at J, with 2 bases between the two ends.

This sequence joins TRBV6-5 and TRBJ1-4; 7 bases line up with TRBD1. The CDR3 runs to 14 residues. After removal of 5 bases from V and 6 bases from J, the junction contained 6 bases not matched to a gene. Germline V gives CDR1 MNHEY, CDR2 SVGAGI. CDR3 in amino acids: CASSTGTVDEKLFF. DNA for the CDR3: TGTGCCAGCAGTACCGGGACAGTAGATGAAAAACTGTTTTTT.

The rearrangement links TRBV5-1 to TRBJ1-6; TRBD1 agrees at 7 bases. J lost 5 bases, V lost 2 bases, and 1 base had no gene match. Germline V CDR1 and CDR2: SGHRS, YFSETQ. The CDR3 totals 14 residues. CDR3 protein: CASSLDRDNSPLHF. CDR3 sequence (DNA): TGCGCCAGCAGCTTAGACAGGGATAATTCACCCCTCCACTTT.

The chain is built from TRBV9 and TRBJ2-2, with 8 bases matching TRBD2. V gave up 1 base and J gave up 4 bases; unmatched junction bases: 3. Germline V gene sequence: CDR1 SGDLS, CDR2 YYNGEE. CDR3 length equals 15 residues. CDR3 sequence reads: CASSVRGGGTGELFF. For the CDR3, the DNA is TGTGCCAGCAGCGTACGGGGGGGTGGCACCGGGGAGCTGTTTTTT.

The CDR3 coding sequence is TGTGCCAGCAGTGAACAGGGCCAAGCCTACAATGAGCAGTTCTTC. As protein: CASSEQGQAYNEQFF. The gene calls are TRBV25-1 and TRBJ2-1; D is perhaps TRBD1 (5 bases). V shed 2 bases and J shed 2 bases, with 10 bases lying between them. Germline V gene lookup returns CDR1 MGHDK and CDR2 SYGVNS. This CDR3 comprises 15 residues. The variable domain in full, with the rest retrieved from reference TRBV25-1 and TRBJ2-1, is EADIYQTPRYLVIGTGKKITLECSQTMGHDKMYWYQQDPGMELHLIHYSYGVNSTEKGDLSSESTVSRIRTEHFPLTLESARPSHTSQYLCASSEQGQAYNEQFFGPGTRLTVL.

The chain employs TRBV27 and TRBJ2-3; D ambiguous. The length of the CDR3 is 12 residues. Germline V gene data show CDR1 as MNHEY and CDR2 as SMNVEV (reference sequence). Trimming removed 3 bases from V and 5 bases from J, with 6 bases in between. CDR3 region: CASSLNGDTQYF. The CDR3 bases are TGTGCCAGCAGTTTGAACGGAGATACGCAGTATTTT.

The chain links TRBV7-2 to TRBJ1-5; no reliable D call. Germline V gene lookup returns CDR1 SGHTA and CDR2 FQGNSA. The CDR3 is 14 residues long. V was clipped by 0 bases and J by 4 bases, with 7 bases between them. The CDR3 here is CASSLAVANQPQHF. Written as DNA, the CDR3 is TGTGCCAGCAGCTTAGCGGTAGCGAATCAGCCCCAGCATTTT.

The J gene is TRBJ2-7, the V gene TRBV11-2; possibly TRBD1 for D (5 bases). Germline V gene data show CDR1 as SGHAT and CDR2 as FQNNGV. The V end lost 5 bases, the J end lost 6 bases, and 14 bases lay between the germline ends. The CDR3 loop spans 13 amino acids. In DNA form, the CDR3 reads TGTGCCAGCAGCATTTTGGGGCCCGCCGAGCAGTACTTC. Translated, it gives CASSILGPAEQYF.

The chain combines TRBV11-3 with TRBJ2-7; perhaps TRBD1 as D (5 bases). The CDR3 runs to 14 residues. The germline V gene encodes CDR1 SGHNT and CDR2 YENEEA. Trimming took off 5 bases at V and 3 bases at J, with 14 bases between the two ends. The CDR3 spells CASSPRKTGYEQYF. The CDR3 DNA reads TGTGCCAGCAGCCCACGGAAAACAGGCTACGAGCAGTACTTC. The complete variable domain, with remaining parts taken from reference TRBV11-3 and TRBJ2-7, reads EAGVVQSPRYKIIEKKQPVAFWCNPISGHNTLYWYLQNLGQGPELLIRYENEEAVDDSQLPKDRFSAERLKGVDSTLKIQPAELGDSAVYLCASSPRKTGYEQYFGPGTRLTVT.

The chain couples TRBV19 to TRBJ2-5; TRBD2 is a possible D gene (5 bases). V was shortened by 3 bases and J by 4 bases, with 9 bases between the two germline ends. The CDR3 runs to 13 residues. The germline CDR1 and CDR2 sequences are LNHDA and SQIVND (reference sequence). In DNA, the CDR3 is TGTGCCAGTAGTATTGTGGCGGGAGAGACCCAGTACTTC. This translates into CASSIVAGETQYF. The variable domain in full, with the rest retrieved from reference TRBV19 and TRBJ2-5, is DGGITQSPKYLFRKEGQNVTLSCEQNLNHDAMYWYRQDPGQGLRLIYYSQIVNDFQKGDIAEGYSVSREKKESFPLTVTSAQKNPTAFYLCASSIVAGETQYFGPGTRLLVL.